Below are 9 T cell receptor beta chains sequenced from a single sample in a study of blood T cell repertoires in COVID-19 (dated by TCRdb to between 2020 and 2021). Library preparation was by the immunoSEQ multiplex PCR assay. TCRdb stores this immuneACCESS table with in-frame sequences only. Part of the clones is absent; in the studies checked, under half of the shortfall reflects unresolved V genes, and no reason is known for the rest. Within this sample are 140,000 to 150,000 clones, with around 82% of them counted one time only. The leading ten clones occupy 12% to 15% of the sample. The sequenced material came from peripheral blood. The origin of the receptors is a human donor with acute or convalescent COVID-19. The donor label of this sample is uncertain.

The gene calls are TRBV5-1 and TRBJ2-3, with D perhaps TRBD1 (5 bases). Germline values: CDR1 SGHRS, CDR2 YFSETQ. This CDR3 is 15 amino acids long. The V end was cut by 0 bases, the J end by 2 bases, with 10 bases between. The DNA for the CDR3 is TGCGCCAGCAGCTTGGGAGAAGGGGCCACAGATACGCAGTATTTT. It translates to CASSLGEGATDTQYF.

The CDR3 DNA sequence: TGTGCCAGCAGCTTAACGGGAAGACCTAACTATGGCTACACCTTC. Its protein product is CASSLTGRPNYGYTF. The rearrangement joins TRBV7-2 to TRBJ1-2, with D hard to call. Trimming removed 2 bases from V and 0 bases from J, with 10 bases in between. This CDR3 spans 15 amino acids. The V gene's germline CDR1 is SGHTA and CDR2 FQGNSA.

In nucleotides, the CDR3 is TGTGCCAGCAGCTTAGGCCACTCCACAGGGTTGACCTACGAGCAGTACTTC. Translation: CASSLGHSTGLTYEQYF. This chain joins TRBV11-2 and TRBJ2-7; D possibly corresponds to TRBD1 (6 bases). Germline V gene sequence: CDR1 SGHAT, CDR2 FQNNGV. Deletions cut 1 base from V and 2 bases from J, with 18 bases between. The CDR3 contains 17 residues.

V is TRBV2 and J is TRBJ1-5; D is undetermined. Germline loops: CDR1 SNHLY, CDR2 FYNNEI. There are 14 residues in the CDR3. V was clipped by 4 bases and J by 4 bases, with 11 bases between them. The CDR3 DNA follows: TGTGCCAGCAGTGGGACGGGGAGGAATCAGCCCCAGCATTTT. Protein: CASSGTGRNQPQHF.

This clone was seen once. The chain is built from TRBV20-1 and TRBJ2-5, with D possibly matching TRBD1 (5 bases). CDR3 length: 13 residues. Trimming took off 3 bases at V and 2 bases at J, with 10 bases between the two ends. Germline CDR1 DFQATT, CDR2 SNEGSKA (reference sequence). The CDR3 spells CSASPAGQETQYF. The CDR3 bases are TGCAGTGCTAGTCCGGCAGGGCAAGAGACCCAGTACTTC.

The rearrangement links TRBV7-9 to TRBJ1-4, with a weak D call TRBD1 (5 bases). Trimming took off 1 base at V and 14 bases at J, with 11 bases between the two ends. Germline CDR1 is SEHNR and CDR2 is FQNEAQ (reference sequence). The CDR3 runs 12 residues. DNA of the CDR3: TGTGCCAGCAGCTTAGAACGGGGGATCCTGTTTTTT. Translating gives CASSLERGILFF.

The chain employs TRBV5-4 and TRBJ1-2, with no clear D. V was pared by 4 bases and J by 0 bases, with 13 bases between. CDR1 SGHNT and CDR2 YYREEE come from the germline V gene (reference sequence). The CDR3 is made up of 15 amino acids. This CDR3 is CASSGPRVPNYGYTF. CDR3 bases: TGTGCCAGCAGCGGGCCGAGGGTTCCTAACTATGGCTACACCTTC.

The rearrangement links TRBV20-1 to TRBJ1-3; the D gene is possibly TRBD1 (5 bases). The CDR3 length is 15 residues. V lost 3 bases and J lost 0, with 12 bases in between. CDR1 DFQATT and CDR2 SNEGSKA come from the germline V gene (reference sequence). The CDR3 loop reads CSASPGLISGNTIYF. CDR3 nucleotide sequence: TGCAGTGCTAGTCCGGGACTGATCTCTGGAAACACCATATATTTT.

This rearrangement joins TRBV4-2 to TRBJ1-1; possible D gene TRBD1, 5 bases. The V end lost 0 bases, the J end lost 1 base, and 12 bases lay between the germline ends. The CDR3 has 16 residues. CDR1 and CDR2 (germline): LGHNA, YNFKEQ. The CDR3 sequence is CASSQEPAGGNTEAFF. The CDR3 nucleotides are TGTGCCAGCAGCCAAGAACCGGCCGGGGGGAACACTGAAGCTTTCTTT.